This T cell receptor (beta chain) was recovered during a study of blood T cells in healthy people across ages. Together with a sample-barcoded 5' primer, a J-beta primer mix was included in a second PCR lasting roughly 6 to 12 cycles. TCRdb passed the 5' RACE reads through MiXCR, listing each CDR3 protein once. The sample contains around 780,000 distinct CDR3 sequences, about 56% of which appear only once. The CDR3 loop spans 16 amino acids. In germline, CDR1 is SEHNR, CDR2 FQNEAQ (reference sequence). V was cut by 1 base and J by 1 base, with 14 bases left in between. The genes are TRBV7-9 and TRBJ2-7; tentatively, D is TRBD1 or TRBD2 (5 bases each). The material sequenced was blood. This receptor was obtained from a man in his forties in good health. The CDR3 region has the DNA TGTGCCAGCAGCTTAGTCGGAGGACATTTTTCCTACGAGCAGTACTTC. Its translation: CASSLVGGHFSYEQYF.